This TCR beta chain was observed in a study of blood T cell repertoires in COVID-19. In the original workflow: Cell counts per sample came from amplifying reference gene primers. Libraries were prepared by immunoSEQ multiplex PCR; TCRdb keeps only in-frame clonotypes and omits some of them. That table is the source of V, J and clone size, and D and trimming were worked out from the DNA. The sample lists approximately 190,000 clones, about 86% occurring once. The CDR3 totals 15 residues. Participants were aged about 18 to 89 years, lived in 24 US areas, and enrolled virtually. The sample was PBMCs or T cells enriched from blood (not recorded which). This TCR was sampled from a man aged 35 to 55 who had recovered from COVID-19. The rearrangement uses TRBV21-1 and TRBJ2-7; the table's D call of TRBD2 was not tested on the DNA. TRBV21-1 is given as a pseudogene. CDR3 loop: CASSKVPGGSYEQYF. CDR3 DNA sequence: TGTGCCAGCAGCAAAGTCCCGGGGGGTTCCTACGAGCAGTACTTC.